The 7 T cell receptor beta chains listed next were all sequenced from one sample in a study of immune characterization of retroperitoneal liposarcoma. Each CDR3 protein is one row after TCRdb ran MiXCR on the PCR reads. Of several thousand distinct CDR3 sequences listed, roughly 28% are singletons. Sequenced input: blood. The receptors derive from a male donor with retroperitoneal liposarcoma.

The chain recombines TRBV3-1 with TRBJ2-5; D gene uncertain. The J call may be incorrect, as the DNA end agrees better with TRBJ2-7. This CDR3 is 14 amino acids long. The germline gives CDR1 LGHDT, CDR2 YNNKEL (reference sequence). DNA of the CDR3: TGTGCCAGCAGCCAAGGACCGAGTTATTACGAGCAGTACTTC. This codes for CASSQGPSYYEQYF.

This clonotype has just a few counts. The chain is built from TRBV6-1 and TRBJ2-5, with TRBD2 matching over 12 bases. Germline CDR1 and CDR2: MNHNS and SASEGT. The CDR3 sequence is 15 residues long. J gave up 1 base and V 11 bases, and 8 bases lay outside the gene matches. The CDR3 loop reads CAYAWTSGTQETQYF. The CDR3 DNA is TGTGCCTATGCTTGGACTAGCGGGACCCAAGAGACCCAGTACTTC.

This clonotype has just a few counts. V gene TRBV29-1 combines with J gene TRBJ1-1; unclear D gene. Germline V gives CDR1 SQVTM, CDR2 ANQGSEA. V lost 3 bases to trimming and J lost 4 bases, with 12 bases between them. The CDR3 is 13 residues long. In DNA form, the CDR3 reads TGCAGCGTTGATGCGGACGCGAGCACTGAAGCTTTCTTT. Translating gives CSVDADASTEAFF.

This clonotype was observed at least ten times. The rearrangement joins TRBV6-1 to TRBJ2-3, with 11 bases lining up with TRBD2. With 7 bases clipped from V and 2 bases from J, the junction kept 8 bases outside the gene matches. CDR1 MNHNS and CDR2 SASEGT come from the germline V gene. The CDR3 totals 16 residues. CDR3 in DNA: TGTGCCAGCACCAGACTAGCGGGAATGGTCACAGATACGCAGTATTTT. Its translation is CASTRLAGMVTDTQYF.

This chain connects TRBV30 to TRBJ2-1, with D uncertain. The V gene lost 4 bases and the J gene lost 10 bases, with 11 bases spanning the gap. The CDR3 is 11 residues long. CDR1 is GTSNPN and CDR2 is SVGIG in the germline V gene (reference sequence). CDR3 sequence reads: CAWMVGYEQFF. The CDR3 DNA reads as TGTGCCTGGATGGTGGGATACGAGCAGTTCTTC.

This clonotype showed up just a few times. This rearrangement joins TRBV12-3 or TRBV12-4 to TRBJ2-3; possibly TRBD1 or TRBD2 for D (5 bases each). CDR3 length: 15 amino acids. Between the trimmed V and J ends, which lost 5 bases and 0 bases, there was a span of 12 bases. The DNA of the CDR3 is TGTGCCAGCAGTCTAACCGGGGCCAGCACAGATACGCAGTATTTT. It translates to CASSLTGASTDTQYF.

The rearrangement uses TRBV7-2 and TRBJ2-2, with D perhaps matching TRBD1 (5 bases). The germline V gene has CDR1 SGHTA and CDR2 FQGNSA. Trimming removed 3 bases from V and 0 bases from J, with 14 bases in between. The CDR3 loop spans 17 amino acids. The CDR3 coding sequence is TGTGCCAGCAGCTTGCAATGGACAACGTCGAACACCGGGGAGCTGTTTTTT. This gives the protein CASSLQWTTSNTGELFF.